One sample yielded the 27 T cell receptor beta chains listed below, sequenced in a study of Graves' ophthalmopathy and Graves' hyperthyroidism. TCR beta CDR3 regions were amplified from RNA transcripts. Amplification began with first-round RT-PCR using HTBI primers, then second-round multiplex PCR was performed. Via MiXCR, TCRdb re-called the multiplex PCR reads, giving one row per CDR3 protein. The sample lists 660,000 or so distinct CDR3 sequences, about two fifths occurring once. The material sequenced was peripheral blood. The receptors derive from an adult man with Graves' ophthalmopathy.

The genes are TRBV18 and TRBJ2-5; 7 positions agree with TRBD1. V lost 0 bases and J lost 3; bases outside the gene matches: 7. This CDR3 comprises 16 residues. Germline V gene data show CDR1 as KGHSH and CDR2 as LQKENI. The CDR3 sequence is CASSPPGDRAEETQYF. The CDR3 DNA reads TGTGCCAGCTCACCACCGGGCGACAGGGCCGAAGAGACCCAGTACTTC.

CDR3 DNA: TGTGCCAGCAGTTTGCGGGGATATGACACCGGGGAGCTGTTTTTT. Residues: CASSLRGYDTGELFF. The rearrangement uses TRBV27 and TRBJ2-2; possible D gene TRBD2, 6 bases. The CDR3 runs 15 residues. V was shortened by 3 bases and J by 3 bases, with 11 bases between the two germline ends. Germline V gives CDR1 MNHEY, CDR2 SMNVEV (reference sequence).

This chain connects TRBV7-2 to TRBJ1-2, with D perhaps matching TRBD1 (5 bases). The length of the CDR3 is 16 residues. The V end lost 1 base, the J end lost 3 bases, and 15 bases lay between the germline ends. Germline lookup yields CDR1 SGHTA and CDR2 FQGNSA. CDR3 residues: CASSLGVGTLDYGYTF. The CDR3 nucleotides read TGTGCCAGCAGCTTAGGTGTGGGGACCCTAGACTATGGCTACACCTTC.

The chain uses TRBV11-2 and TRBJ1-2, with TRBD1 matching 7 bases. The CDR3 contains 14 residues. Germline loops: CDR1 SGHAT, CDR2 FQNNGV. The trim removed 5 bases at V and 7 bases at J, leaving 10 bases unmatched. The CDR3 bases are TGTGCCAGCAGCCCTCGACAGGGATGGACTGGCTACACCTTC. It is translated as CASSPRQGWTGYTF.

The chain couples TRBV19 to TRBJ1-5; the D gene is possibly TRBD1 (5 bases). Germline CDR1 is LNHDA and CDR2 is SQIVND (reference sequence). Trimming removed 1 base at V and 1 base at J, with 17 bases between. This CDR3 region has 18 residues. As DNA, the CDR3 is TGTGCCAGTAGTATAGGAGGTTTCCGGGGGAGAAGCAATCAGCCCCAGCATTTT. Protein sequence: CASSIGGFRGRSNQPQHF.

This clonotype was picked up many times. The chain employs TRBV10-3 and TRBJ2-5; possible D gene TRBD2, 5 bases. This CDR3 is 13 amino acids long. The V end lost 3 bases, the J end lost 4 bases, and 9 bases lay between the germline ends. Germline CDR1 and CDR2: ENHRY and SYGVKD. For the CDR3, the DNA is TGTGCCATCAGTGATGTCCGGGGAGAGACCCAGTACTTC. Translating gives CAISDVRGETQYF.

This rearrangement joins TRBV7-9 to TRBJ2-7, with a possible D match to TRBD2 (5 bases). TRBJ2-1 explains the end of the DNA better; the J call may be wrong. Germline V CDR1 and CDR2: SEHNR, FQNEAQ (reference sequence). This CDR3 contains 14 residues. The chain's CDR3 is CASSLTTVYNEQFF. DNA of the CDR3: TGTGCCAGCAGCTTGACTACCGTCTACAATGAGCAGTTCTTC.

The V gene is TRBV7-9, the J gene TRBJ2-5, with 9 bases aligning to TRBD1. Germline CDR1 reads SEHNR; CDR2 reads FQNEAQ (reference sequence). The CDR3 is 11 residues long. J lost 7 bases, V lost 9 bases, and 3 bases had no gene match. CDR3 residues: CASGGQGTQYF. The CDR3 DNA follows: TGTGCCAGTGGGGGACAGGGGACCCAGTACTTC.

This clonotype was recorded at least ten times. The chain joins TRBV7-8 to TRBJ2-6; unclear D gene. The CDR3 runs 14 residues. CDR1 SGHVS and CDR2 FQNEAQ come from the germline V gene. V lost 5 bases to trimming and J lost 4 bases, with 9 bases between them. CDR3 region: CASSLDPGANVLTF. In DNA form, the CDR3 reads TGTGCCAGCAGCCTAGATCCCGGGGCCAACGTCCTGACTTTC.

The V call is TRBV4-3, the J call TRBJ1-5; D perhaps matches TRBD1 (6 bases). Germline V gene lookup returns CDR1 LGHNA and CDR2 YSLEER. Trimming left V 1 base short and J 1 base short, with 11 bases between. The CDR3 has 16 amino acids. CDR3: CASSQAVGQSNQPQHF. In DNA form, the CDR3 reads TGCGCCAGCAGCCAAGCAGTCGGACAGAGCAATCAGCCCCAGCATTTT.

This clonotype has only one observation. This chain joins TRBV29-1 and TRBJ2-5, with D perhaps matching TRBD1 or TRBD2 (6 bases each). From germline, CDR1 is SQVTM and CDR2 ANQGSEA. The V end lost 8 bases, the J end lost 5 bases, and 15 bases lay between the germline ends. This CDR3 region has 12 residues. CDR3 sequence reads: CSLTGGSETQYF. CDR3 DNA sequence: TGCAGCTTAACCGGGGGCAGTGAGACCCAGTACTTC. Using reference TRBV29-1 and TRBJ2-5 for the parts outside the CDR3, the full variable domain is SAVISQKPSRDICQRGTSLTIQCQVDSQVTMMFWYRQQPGQSLTLIATANQGSEATYESGFVIDKFPISRPNLTFSTLTVSNMSPEDSSIYLCSLTGGSETQYFGPGTRLLVL.

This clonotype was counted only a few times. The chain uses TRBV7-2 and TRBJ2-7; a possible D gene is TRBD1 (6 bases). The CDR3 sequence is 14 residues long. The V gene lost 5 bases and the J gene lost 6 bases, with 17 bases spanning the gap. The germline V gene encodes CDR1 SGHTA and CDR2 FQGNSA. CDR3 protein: CASSQEVRGGEQYF. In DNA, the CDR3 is TGTGCCAGCAGCCAAGAGGTCAGGGGTGGCGAGCAGTACTTC. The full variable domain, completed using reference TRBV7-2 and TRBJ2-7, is GAGVSQSPSNKVTEKGKDVELRCDPISGHTALYWYRQSLGQGLEFLIYFQGNSAPDKSGLPSDRFSAERTGGSVSTLTIQRTQQEDSAVYLCASSQEVRGGEQYFGPGTRLTVT.

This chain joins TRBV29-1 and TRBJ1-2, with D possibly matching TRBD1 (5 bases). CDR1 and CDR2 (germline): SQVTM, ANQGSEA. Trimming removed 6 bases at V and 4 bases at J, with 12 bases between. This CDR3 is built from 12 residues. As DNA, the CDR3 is TGCAGCGTAGACCAGGGACCCTATGGCTACACCTTC. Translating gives CSVDQGPYGYTF.

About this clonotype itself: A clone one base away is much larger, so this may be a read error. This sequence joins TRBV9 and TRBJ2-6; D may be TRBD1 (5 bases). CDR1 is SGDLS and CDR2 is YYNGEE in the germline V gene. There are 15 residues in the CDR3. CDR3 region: CASSYLRSGANALTF. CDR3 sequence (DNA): TGTGCCAGCAGTTACCTGAGATCTGGGGCCAACGCCCTGACTTTC.

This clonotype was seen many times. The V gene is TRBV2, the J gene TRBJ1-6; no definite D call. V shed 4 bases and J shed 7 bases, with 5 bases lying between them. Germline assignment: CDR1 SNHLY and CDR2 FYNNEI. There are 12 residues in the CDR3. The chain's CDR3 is CASSADNSPLHF. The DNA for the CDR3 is TGTGCCAGCAGTGCCGACAATTCACCCCTCCACTTT.

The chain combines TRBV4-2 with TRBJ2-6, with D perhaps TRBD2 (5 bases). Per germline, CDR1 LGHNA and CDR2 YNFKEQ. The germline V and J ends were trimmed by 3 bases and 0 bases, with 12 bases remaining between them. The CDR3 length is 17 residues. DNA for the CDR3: TGTGCCAGCAGCCATATAGCCGGGGTCTCTGGGGCCAACGTCCTGACTTTC. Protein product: CASSHIAGVSGANVLTF.

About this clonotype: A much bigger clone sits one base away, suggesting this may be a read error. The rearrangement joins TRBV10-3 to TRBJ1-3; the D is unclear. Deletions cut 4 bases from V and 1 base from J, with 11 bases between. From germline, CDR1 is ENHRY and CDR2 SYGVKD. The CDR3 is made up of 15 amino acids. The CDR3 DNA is TGTGCCATCAGTGCCGACTTCAGGTCTGGAAACACCATATATTTT. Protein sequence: CAISADFRSGNTIYF.

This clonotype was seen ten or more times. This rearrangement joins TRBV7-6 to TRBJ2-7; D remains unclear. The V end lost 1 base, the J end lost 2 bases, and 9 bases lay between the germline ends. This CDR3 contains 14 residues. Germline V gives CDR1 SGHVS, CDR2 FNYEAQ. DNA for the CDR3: TGTGCCAGCAGCTTAGTTCCGGAGACCTACGAGCAGTACTTC. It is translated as CASSLVPETYEQYF.

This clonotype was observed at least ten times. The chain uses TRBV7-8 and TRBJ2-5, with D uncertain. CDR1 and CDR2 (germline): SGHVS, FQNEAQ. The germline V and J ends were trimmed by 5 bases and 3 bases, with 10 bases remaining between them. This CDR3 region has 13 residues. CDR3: CASSQDHEETQYF. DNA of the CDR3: TGTGCCAGCAGCCAAGATCACGAAGAGACCCAGTACTTC.

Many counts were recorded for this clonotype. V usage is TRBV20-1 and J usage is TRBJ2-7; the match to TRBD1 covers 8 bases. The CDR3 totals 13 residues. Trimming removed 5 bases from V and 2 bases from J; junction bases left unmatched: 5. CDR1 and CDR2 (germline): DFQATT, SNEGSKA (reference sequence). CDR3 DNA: TGCAGTGCTCTACAGGGGGAGCCCTACGAGCAGTACTTC. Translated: CSALQGEPYEQYF.

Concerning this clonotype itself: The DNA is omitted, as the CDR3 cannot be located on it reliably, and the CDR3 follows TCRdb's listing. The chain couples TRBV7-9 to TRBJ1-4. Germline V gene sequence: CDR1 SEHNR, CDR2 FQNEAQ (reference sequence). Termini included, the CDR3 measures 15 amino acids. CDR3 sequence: CACSVEAGSREKLFF.

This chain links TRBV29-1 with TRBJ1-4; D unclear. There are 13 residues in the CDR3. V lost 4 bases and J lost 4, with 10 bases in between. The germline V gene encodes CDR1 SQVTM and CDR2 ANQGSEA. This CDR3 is CSVVGRNNEKLFF. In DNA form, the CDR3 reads TGCAGCGTTGTAGGTCGGAATAATGAAAAACTGTTTTTT.

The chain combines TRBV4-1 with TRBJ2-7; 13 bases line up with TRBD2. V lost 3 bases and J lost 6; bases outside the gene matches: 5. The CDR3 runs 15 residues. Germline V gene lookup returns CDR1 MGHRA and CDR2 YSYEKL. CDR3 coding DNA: TGCGCCAGCAGCCAGGGACTAGCGGGACCCTTCGAGCAGTACTTC. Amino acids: CASSQGLAGPFEQYF.

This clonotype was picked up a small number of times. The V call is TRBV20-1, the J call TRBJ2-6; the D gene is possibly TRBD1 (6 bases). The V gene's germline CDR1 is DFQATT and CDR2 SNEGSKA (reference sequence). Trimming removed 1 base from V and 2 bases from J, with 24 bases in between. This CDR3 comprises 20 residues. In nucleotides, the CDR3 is TGCAGTGCTAGAGGGGGCAGGGGTTTTATAGTATTAACTGGGGCCAACGTCCTGACTTTC. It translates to CSARGGRGFIVLTGANVLTF.

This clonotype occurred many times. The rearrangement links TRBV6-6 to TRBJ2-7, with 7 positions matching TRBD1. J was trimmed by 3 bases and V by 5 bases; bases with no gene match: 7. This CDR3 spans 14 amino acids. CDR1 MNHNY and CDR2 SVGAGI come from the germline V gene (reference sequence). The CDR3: CASSIPGQRYEQYF. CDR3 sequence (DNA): TGTGCCAGCAGTATACCGGGACAGCGCTACGAGCAGTACTTC.

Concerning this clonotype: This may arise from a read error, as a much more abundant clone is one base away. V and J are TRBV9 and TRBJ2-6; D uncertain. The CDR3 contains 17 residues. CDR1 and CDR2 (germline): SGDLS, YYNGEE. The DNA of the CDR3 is TGTGGCAGCAGCGTAGTCCCAGGAACCTCTGGGGCCAACGTCCTGACTTTC. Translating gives CGSSVVPGTSGANVLTF.

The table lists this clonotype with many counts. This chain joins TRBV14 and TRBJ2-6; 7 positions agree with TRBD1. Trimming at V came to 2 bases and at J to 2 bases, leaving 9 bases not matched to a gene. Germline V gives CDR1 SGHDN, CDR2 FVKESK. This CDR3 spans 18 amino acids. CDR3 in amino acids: CASSQWTGGFTGANVLTF. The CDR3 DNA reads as TGTGCCAGCAGCCAATGGACAGGAGGATTTACTGGGGCCAACGTCCTGACTTTC.